This T cell receptor (beta chain) originates from a study of technical replicates of blood from a few donors. V was pared by 3 bases and J by 1 base, with 9 bases between. The CDR3 length is 14 residues. Germline V lookup: CDR1 MDHEN, CDR2 SYDVKM. Clones were read by immunoSEQ multiplex PCR, and TCRdb kept only the in-frame ones, dropping some. The sample gives about 70,000 clones, 92% of which show up once; about 0.4% is in the top ten. This sequence was found in a human donor in good health. Sequenced input: T cells isolated from PBMCs. The rearrangement uses TRBV28 and TRBJ1-1; no clear D. The CDR3 DNA sequence: TGTGCCAGCAGTTTTCGGAGTCGGAACACTGAAGCTTTCTTT. Amino acids: CASSFRSRNTEAFF.